This T cell receptor beta chain derives from a study of technical replicates of blood from a handful of donors. V gave up 3 bases and J gave up 1 base, with 14 bases separating them. The germline V gene has CDR1 MDHEN and CDR2 SYDVKM. The CDR3 runs 16 residues. The assay was immunoSEQ multiplex PCR, and TCRdb's table has in-frame clones only and misses some. The table records roughly 70,000 clones, around 94% of them present only once. This sequence joins TRBV28 and TRBJ2-3; D is perhaps TRBD2 (6 bases). The sequenced sample was T cells isolated from PBMCs. The receptor's source is a human donor in good health. CDR3 coding DNA: TGTGCCAGCAGTTTTTGGGGGGAGAGAGGCACAGATACGCAGTATTTT. This codes for CASSFWGERGTDTQYF.